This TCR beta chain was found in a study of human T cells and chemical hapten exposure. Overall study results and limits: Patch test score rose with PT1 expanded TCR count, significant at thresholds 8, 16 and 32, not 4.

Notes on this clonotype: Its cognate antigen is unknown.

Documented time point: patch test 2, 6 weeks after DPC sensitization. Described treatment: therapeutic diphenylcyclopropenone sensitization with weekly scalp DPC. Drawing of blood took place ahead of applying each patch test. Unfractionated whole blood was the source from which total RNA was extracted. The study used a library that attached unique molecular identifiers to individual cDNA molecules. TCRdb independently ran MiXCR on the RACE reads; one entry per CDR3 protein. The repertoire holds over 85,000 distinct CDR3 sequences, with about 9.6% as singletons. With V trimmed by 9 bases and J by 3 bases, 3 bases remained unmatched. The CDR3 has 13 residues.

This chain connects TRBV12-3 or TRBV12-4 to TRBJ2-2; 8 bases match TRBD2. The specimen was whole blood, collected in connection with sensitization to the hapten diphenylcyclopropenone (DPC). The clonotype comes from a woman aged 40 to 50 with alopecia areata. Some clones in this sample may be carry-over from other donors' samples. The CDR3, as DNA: TGTGCCAGTAAGCGGGAGCACACCGGGGAGCTGTTTTTT. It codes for CASKREHTGELFF.